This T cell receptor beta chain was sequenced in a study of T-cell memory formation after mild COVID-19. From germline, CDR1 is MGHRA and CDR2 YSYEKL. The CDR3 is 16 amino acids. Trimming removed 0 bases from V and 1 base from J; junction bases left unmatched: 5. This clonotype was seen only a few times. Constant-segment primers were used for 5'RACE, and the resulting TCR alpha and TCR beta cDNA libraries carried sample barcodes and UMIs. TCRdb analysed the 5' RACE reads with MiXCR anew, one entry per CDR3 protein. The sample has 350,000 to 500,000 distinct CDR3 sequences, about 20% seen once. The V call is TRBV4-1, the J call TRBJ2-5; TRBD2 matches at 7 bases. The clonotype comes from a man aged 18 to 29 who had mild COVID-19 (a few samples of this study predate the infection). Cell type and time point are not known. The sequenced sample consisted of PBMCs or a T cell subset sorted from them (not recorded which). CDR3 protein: CASSQDPAGFQETQYF. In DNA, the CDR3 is TGCGCCAGCAGCCAAGATCCAGCGGGGTTCCAAGAGACCCAGTACTTC.